A single sample gave rise to the 10 T cell receptor beta chains below, sequenced in a study of blood T cell repertoires in COVID-19. Produced via immunoSEQ multiplex PCR; TCRdb's table is partial and in-frame only. The table shows roughly 280,000 clones, with approximately 86% occurring only once. The sample comprised peripheral blood. Receptors originate from a woman between 55 and 75 years old with COVID-19, enrolled during active disease.

The genes are TRBV15 and TRBJ1-5; 10 nucleotides line up with TRBD1. V lost 2 bases, J lost 5 bases, and 6 bases stayed unmatched. Germline V gene data show CDR1 as LNHNV and CDR2 as YYDKDF (reference sequence). The CDR3 extends over 16 amino acids. The CDR3 loop is CATSRLGQGVDQPQHF. The CDR3 bases are TGTGCCACCAGCAGACTCGGACAGGGGGTTGATCAGCCCCAGCATTTT. Drawing the rest from reference TRBV15 and TRBJ1-5, the complete variable domain is DAMVIQNPRYQVTQFGKPVTLSCSQTLNHNVMYWYQQKSSQAPKLLFHYYDKDFNNEADTPDNFQSRRPNTSFCFLDIRSPGLGDTAMYLCATSRLGQGVDQPQHFGDGTRLSIL.

This chain joins TRBV2 and TRBJ1-6; a possible D gene is TRBD1 (5 bases). This CDR3 spans 14 amino acids. V was shortened by 6 bases and J by 9 bases, with 15 bases between the two germline ends. Germline lookup yields CDR1 SNHLY and CDR2 FYNNEI. DNA for the CDR3: TGTGCCAGCAGCCAGGGTGAGGATTTTTCACCCCTCCACTTT. Translation: CASSQGEDFSPLHF.

This chain links TRBV25-1 with TRBJ1-5; D is perhaps TRBD1 (5 bases). V lost 8 bases, J lost 3 bases, and 14 bases lay in between. The germline gives CDR1 MGHDK, CDR2 SYGVNS. The CDR3 length is 14 residues. The CDR3 DNA sequence: TGTGCCAGCCCTCTTGGGGGGTCCAATCAGCCCCAGCATTTT. This sequence encodes CASPLGGSNQPQHF.

The V and J genes are TRBV19 and TRBJ1-6, with TRBD1 matching over 7 bases. CDR1 is LNHDA, CDR2 SQIVND, per germline (reference sequence). There are 18 residues in the CDR3. J was trimmed by 5 bases and V by 3 bases; bases with no gene match: 13. The CDR3 DNA is TGTGCCAGTAGTATCAGACAGGGAGGAAGAAAGAATAATTCACCCCTCCACTTT. This sequence encodes CASSIRQGGRKNNSPLHF.

This chain uses TRBV4-1 with TRBJ2-1, with TRBD2 matching 10 bases. The CDR3 extends over 16 amino acids. J lost 5 bases, V lost 1 base, and 5 bases had no gene match. Germline lookup yields CDR1 MGHRA and CDR2 YSYEKL. The CDR3 nucleotides read TGCGCCAGCAGCCAAGTACTCCTAGCGGGAGACAATGAGCAGTTCTTC. Residues: CASSQVLLAGDNEQFF.

The chain recombines TRBV19 with TRBJ1-1, with 10 bases fitting TRBD1. This CDR3 has 14 amino acids. The germline V gene encodes CDR1 LNHDA and CDR2 SQIVND (reference sequence). V trimming: 4 bases; J trimming: 4 bases; junction bases outside the gene matches: 3. In DNA, the CDR3 is TGTGCCAGTAGTAGGCGGACAGGGGGCACTGAAGCTTTCTTT. The encoded protein is CASSRRTGGTEAFF.

This chain joins TRBV10-1 and TRBJ2-3, with D unresolved. There are 14 residues in the CDR3. Trimming removed 6 bases from V and 3 bases from J, with 13 bases in between. Germline CDR1 is WNHNN and CDR2 is SYGVQD (reference sequence). The CDR3: CASRTEEKTDTQYF. The CDR3 DNA follows: TGCGCCAGCAGGACCGAGGAAAAAACAGATACGCAGTATTTT.

The chain links TRBV29-1 to TRBJ1-5; D perhaps matches TRBD1 (6 bases). V lost 7 bases and J 4 bases, leaving 17 bases between the germline ends. Germline V gives CDR1 SQVTM, CDR2 ANQGSEA. The CDR3 runs 14 residues. In DNA, the CDR3 is TGCAGCGCCCTTACTGGACAGACTAATCAGCCCCAGCATTTT. This translates into CSALTGQTNQPQHF.

V and J are TRBV11-2 and TRBJ1-1, with a tentative D call TRBD1 (6 bases). This CDR3 has 14 amino acids. Trimming removed 5 bases at V and 0 bases at J, with 10 bases between. Germline V gene lookup returns CDR1 SGHAT and CDR2 FQNNGV. CDR3 protein: CASSRTVLNTEAFF. Here the CDR3 DNA reads TGTGCCAGCAGCCGGACAGTGTTGAACACTGAAGCTTTCTTT.

A remark on this clone: Distinct nucleotide sequences in the sample also encode this CDR3. This chain joins TRBV18 and TRBJ1-5, with TRBD1 matching 8 bases. CDR1 is KGHSH and CDR2 is LQKENI in the germline V gene. The CDR3 covers 16 residues. J was trimmed by 0 bases and V by 3 bases; bases with no gene match: 4. The CDR3 here is CASSPQGAGSNQPQHF. The CDR3 nucleotides read TGTGCCAGCTCACCCCAGGGGGCAGGTAGCAATCAGCCCCAGCATTTT.